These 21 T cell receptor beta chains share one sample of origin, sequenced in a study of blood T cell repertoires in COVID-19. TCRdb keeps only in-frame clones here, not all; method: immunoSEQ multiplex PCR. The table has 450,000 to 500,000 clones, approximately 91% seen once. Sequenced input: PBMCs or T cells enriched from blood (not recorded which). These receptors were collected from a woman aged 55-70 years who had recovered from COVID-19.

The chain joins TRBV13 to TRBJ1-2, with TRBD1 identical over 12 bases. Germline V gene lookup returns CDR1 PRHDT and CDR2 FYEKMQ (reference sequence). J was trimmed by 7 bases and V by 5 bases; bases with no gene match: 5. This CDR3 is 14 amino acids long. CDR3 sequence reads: CASSPRDRGLGYTF. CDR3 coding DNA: TGTGCCAGCAGCCCCCGGGACAGGGGGCTTGGCTACACCTTC.

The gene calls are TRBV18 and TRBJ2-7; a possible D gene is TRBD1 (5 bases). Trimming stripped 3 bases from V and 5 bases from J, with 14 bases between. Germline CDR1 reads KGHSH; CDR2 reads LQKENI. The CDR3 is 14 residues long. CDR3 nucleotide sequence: TGTGCCAGCTCACCTCCCCAGGGTCGGGACGAGCAGTACGTC. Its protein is CASSPPQGRDEQYV.

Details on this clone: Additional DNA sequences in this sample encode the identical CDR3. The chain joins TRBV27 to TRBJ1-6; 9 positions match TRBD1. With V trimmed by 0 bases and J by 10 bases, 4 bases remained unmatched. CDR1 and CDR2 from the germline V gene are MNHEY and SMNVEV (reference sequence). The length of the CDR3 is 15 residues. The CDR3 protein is CASSLSGQGSSPLHF. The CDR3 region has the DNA TGTGCCAGCAGTTTATCGGGACAGGGCTCCTCACCCCTCCACTTT.

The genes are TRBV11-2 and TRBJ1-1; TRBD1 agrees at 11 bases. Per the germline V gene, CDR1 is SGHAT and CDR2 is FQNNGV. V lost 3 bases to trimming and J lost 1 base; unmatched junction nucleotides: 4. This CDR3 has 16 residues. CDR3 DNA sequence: TGTGCCAGCAGCTTTCGGACAGGGGGCGAGAACACTGAAGCTTTCTTT. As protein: CASSFRTGGENTEAFF.

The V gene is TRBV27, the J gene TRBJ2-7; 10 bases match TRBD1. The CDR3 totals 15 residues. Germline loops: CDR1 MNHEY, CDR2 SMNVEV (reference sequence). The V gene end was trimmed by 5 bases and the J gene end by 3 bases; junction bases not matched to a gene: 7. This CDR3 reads CASSEGQGRFYEQYF. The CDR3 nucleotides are TGTGCCAGCAGTGAGGGACAGGGGAGGTTCTACGAGCAGTACTTC.

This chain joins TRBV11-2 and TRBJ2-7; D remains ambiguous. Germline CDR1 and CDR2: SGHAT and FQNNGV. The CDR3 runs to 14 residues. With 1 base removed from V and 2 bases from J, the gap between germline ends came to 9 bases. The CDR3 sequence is CASSLAARAYEQYF. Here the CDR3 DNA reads TGTGCCAGCAGCTTAGCAGCCCGGGCCTACGAGCAGTACTTC.

The CDR3 sequence: CASSVARVMGQPQHF. CDR3 DNA: TGTGCCAGCAGCGTCGCCAGGGTAATGGGTCAGCCCCAGCATTTT. This sequence joins TRBV27 and TRBJ1-5; maybe TRBD1 (5 bases). V dropped 6 bases and J dropped 6 bases, with 18 bases sitting between them. This CDR3 region has 15 residues. From germline, CDR1 is MNHEY and CDR2 SMNVEV (reference sequence).

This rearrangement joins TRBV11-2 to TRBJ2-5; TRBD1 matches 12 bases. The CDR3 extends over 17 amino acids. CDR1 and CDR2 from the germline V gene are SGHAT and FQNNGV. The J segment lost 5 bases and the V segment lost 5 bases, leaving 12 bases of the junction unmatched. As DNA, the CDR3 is TGTGCCAGCAGCCTCATGGATGGGACAGGGGGCGAGGAGACCCAGTACTTC. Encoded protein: CASSLMDGTGGEETQYF.

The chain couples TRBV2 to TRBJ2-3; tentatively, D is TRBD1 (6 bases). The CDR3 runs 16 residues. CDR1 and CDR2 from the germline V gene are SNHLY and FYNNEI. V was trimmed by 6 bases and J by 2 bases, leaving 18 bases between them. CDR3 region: CASRFSGALSTDTQYF. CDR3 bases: TGTGCCAGCAGGTTTTCAGGGGCCCTCTCCACAGATACGCAGTATTTT.

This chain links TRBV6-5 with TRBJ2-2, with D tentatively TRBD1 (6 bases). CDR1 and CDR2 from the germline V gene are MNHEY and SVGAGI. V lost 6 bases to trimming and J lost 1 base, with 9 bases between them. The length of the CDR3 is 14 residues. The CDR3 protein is CASRQGQNTGELFF. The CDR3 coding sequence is TGTGCCAGCAGACAGGGTCAGAACACCGGGGAGCTGTTTTTT.

The CDR3 is CASSLYASGGRTDTQYF. CDR3 in DNA: TGTGCCAGCAGCTTGTATGCCAGCGGGGGGAGGACAGATACGCAGTATTTT. The chain has TRBV5-5 and TRBJ2-3; 9 nucleotides align to TRBD2. With V trimmed by 1 base and J by 3 bases, 9 bases remained unmatched. CDR1 SGHKS and CDR2 YYEKEE come from the germline V gene (reference sequence). The CDR3 is 17 amino acids.

CDR3 bases: TGTGCCAGCTCACCCGGGACAGGGGTCGGGTACGAGCAGTACGTC. Its protein product is CASSPGTGVGYEQYV. V is TRBV18 and J is TRBJ2-7, with 10 bases fitting TRBD1. The CDR3 totals 15 residues. The germline gives CDR1 KGHSH, CDR2 LQKENI. Losses at the gene ends were 3 bases for V and 4 bases for J; bases not matched to a gene: 6.

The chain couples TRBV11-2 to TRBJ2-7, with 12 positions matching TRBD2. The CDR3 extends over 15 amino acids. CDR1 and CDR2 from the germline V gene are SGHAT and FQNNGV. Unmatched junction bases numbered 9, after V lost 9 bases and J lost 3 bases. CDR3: CASKLAGGFNYEQYV. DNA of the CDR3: TGTGCCAGTAAACTAGCGGGGGGCTTCAACTACGAGCAGTACGTC.

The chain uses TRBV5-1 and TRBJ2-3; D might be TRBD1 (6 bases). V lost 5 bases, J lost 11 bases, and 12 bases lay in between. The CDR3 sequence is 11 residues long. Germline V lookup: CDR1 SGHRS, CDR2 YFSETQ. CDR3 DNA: TGCGCCAGCAGTTCAGGGGAAGAGCAGTATTTT. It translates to CASSSGEEQYF.

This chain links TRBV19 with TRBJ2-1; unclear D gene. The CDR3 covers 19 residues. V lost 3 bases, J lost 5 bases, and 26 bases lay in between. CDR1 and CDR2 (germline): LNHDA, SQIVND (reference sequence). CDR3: CASSIWVSSPGGRDNEQFF. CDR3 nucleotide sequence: TGTGCCAGTAGTATTTGGGTGAGTTCACCGGGTGGCCGAGACAATGAGCAGTTCTTC.

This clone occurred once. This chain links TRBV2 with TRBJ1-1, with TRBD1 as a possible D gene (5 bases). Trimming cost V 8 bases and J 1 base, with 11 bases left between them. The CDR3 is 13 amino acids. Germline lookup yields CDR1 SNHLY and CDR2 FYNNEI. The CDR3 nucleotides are TGTGCCAGCCTGGTGGGGGGGAACACTGAAGCTTTCTTT. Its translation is CASLVGGNTEAFF.

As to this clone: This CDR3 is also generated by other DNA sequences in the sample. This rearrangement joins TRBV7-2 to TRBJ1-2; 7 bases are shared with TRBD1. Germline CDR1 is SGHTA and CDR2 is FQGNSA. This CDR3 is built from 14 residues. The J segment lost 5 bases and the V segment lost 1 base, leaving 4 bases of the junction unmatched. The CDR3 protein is CASSLVGTDYGYTF. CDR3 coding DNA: TGTGCCAGCAGCTTAGTTGGGACAGATTATGGCTACACCTTC.

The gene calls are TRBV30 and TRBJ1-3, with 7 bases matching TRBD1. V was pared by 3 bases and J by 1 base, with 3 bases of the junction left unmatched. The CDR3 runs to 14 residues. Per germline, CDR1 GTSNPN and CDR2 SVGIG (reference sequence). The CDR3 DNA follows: TGTGCCTGGAGGACAGGGTTATCTGGAAACACCATATATTTT. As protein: CAWRTGLSGNTIYF.

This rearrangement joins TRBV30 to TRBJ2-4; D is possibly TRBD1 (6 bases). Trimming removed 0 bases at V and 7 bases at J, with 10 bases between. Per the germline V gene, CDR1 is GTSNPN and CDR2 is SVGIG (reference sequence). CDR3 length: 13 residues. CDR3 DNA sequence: TGTGCCTGGAGTGTAGGGCAGGGGAACATTCAGTACTTC. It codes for CAWSVGQGNIQYF. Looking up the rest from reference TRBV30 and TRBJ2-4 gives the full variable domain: SQTIHQWPATLVQPVGSPLSLECTVEGTSNPNLYWYRQAAGRGLQLLFYSVGIGQISSEVPQNLSASRPQDRQFILSSKKLLLSDSGFYLCAWSVGQGNIQYFGAGTRLSVL.

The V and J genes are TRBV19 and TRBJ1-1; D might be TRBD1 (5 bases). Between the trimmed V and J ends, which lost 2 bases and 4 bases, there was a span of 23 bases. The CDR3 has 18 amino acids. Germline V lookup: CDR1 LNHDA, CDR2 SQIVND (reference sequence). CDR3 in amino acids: CASSIRVVGGLMSTEAFF. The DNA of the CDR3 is TGTGCCAGTAGTATAAGGGTAGTCGGGGGGTTGATGAGCACTGAAGCTTTCTTT.

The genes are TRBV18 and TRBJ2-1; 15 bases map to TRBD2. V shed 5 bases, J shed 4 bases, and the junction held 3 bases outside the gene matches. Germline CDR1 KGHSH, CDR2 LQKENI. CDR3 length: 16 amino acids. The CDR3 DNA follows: TGTGCCAGCTCAACCGGGACTAGCGGGGGGTACAATGAGCAGTTCTTC. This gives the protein CASSTGTSGGYNEQFF. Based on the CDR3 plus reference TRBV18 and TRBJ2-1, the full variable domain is NAGVMQNPRHLVRRRGQEARLRCSPMKGHSHVYWYRQLPEEGLKFMVYLQKENIIDESGMPKERFSAEFPKEGPSILRIQQVVRGDSAAYFCASSTGTSGGYNEQFFGPGTRLTVL.